This T cell receptor beta chain was sequenced in a study of Graves' ophthalmopathy and Graves' hyperthyroidism. Study-level points and caveats: At 70.59% sensitivity and 72.22% specificity, the model predicted progression of the ophthalmopathy. Among expanded thyroid clonotypes above 0.001 frequency, most also occurred in blood.

The hyperthyroidism patients, aged 18 to 65, had been newly diagnosed, with under 2 months' duration. Sampling less than 13 ml of fresh peripheral blood provided the PBMCs. The CDR3 spans 12 residues. Trimming took 3 bases from V and 8 from J, leaving 10 bases between them. This clonotype was picked up many times. Its specificity is not known. Amplification targeted the TCR beta CDR3 regions, with RNA transcripts as the source material. Scientists carried out first-round RT-PCR using HTBI primers and then a second-round multiplex PCR. Each CDR3 protein is one row after TCRdb ran MiXCR on the multiplex PCR reads. The sample has about 620,000 distinct CDR3 sequences, about a fifth seen once.

The sample comprised peripheral blood. The sequence came from a young woman with stable Graves' hyperthyroidism. Some clones in this sample may be carry-over from other donors' samples. The chain joins TRBV12-3 or TRBV12-4 to TRBJ1-1, with D unresolved. The CDR3 here is CASSLVESEAFF. The CDR3 DNA is TGTGCCAGCAGTTTGGTAGAGTCAGAAGCTTTCTTT.